This T cell receptor (beta chain) was observed in a study of shared clonotypes between healthy human individuals. Regarding the study as a whole: A reduction in generation probabilities was seen for non-shared clonotypes relative to those shared by all four donors. Even with large depth, rarefaction showed that sorted-subset sequencing was incomplete.

Note on this clone: What it binds is not known.

As defined, naive CD8 cells were CD45RO-negative and positively selected for CCR7, with terminally differentiated effector memory CD45RA+ cells excluded. Each of the donors was a healthy adult who was HIV-negative and had not had a recent acute infection or vaccination. Assay: immunoSEQ multiplex PCR; the TCRdb copy retains only in-frame clones and omits some. The data contain about 2.1 million clones, 80% to 95% of them seen just once; the ten biggest clones take up approximately 1.7%. Germline loops: CDR1 SGHTA, CDR2 FQGNSA. The CDR3 extends over 15 amino acids. The junction had 9 bases not matched to a gene; V was cut back by 3 bases and J by 6 bases.

The sequenced sample was naive CD8+ T cells from PBMCs. The chain uses TRBV7-2 and TRBJ2-3, with 7 bases matching TRBD2. This TCR derives from a man between 18 and 29 years old in good health. Some clones in this sample may be carry-over from other donors' samples. CDR3 nucleotides: TGTGCCAGCAGCTTGTGGGAGGGCCTTGGGGATACGCAGTATTTT. It encodes CASSLWEGLGDTQYF.